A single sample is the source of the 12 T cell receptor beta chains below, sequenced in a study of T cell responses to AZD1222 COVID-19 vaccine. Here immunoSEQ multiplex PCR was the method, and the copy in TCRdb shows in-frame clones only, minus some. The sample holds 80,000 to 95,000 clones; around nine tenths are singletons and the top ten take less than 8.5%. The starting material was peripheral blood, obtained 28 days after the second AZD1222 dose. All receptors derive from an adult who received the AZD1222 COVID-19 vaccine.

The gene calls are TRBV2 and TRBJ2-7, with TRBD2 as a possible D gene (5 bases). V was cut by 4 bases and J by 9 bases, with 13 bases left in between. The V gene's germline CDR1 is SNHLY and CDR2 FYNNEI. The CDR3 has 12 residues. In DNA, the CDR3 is TGTGCCAGCAGTGGGGCCGGGAAGTGGCAGTACTTC. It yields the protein CASSGAGKWQYF.

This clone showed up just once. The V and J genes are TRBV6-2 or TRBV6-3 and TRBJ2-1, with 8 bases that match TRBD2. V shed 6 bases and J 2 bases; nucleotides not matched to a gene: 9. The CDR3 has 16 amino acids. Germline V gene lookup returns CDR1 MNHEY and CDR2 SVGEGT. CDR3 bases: TGTGCCAGCAGCTCAACGGGAGGGGGGGCCTACAATGAGCAGTTCTTC. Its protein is CASSSTGGGAYNEQFF.

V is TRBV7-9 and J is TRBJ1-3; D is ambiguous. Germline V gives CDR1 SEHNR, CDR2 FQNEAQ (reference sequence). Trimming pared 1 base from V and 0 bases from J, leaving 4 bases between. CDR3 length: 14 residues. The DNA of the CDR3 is TGTGCCAGCAGCTTAGTACTCTCTGGAAACACCATATATTTT. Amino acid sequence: CASSLVLSGNTIYF.

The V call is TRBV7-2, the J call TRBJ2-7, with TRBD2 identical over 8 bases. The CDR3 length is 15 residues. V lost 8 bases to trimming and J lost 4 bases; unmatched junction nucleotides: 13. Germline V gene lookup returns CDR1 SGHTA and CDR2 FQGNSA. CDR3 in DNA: TGTGCCAGCCTCCCCGGATCGGGAGGGCAATACGAGCAGTACTTC. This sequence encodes CASLPGSGGQYEQYF.

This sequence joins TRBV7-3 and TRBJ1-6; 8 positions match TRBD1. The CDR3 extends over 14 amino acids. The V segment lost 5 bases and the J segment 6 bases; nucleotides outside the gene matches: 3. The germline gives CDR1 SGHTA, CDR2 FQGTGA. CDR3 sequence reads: CASSVQGGNSPLHF. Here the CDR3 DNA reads TGTGCCAGCAGCGTACAGGGGGGTAATTCACCCCTCCACTTT.

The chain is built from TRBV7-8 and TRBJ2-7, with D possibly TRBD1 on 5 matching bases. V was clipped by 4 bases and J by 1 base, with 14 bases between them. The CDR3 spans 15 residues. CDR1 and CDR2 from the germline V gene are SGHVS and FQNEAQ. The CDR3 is CASSSRADSSYEQYF. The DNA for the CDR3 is TGTGCCAGCAGCTCTAGGGCCGACAGTTCCTACGAGCAGTACTTC.

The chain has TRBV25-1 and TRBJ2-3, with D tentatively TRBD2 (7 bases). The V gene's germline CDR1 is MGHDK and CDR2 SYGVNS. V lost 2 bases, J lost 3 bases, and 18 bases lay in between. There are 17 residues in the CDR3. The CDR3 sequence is CASSEKDRGGWTDTQYF. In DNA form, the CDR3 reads TGTGCCAGCAGTGAAAAGGATAGGGGGGGATGGACAGATACGCAGTATTTT. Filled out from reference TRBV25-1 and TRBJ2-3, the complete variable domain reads EADIYQTPRYLVIGTGKKITLECSQTMGHDKMYWYQQDPGMELHLIHYSYGVNSTEKGDLSSESTVSRIRTEHFPLTLESARPSHTSQYLCASSEKDRGGWTDTQYFGPGTRLTVL.

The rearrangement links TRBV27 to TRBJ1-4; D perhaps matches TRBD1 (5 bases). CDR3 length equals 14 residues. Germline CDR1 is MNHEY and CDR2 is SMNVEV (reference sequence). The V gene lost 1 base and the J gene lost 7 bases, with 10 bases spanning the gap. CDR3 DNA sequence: TGTGCCAGCAGTTTATGGGGGAACGGTGAAAAACTGTTTTTT. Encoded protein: CASSLWGNGEKLFF.

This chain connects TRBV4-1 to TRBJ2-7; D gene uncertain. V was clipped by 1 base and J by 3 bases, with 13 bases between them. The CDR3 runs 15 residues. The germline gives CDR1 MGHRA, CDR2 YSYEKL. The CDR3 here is CASSQGGGGYYEQYF. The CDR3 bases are TGCGCCAGCAGCCAAGGGGGTGGCGGCTACTACGAGCAGTACTTC.

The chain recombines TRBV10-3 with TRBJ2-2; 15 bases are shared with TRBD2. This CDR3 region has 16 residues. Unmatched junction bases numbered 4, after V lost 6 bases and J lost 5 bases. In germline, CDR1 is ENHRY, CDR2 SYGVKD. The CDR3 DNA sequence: TGTGCCATCAGCCTTGGACTAGCGGGAGGGACCGGGGAGCTGTTTTTT. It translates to CAISLGLAGGTGELFF.

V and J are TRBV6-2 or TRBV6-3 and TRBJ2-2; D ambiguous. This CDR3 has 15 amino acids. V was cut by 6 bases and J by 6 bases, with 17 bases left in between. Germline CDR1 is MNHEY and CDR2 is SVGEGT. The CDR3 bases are TGTGCCAGCAGCCCATCTGGGTTCGAAGCCGGGGAGCTGTTTTTT. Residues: CASSPSGFEAGELFF.

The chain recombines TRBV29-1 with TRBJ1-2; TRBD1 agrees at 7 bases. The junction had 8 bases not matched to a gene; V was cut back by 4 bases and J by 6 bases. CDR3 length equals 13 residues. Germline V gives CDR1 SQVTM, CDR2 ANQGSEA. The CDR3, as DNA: TGCAGCGTTGCCCATACAGGGGTGCATGGCTACACCTTC. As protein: CSVAHTGVHGYTF. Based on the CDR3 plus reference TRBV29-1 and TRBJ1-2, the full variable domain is SAVISQKPSRDICQRGTSLTIQCQVDSQVTMMFWYRQQPGQSLTLIATANQGSEATYESGFVIDKFPISRPNLTFSTLTVSNMSPEDSSIYLCSVAHTGVHGYTFGSGTRLTVV.